These 9 T cell receptor beta chains came from one sample sequenced in a study of blood T cells in healthy people across ages (dated by TCRdb to between 2015 and 2016). Library preparation employed 5' RACE. These reads were obtained on an Illumina HiSeq 2500. A second about 7 to 12 cycle PCR used a sample-barcoded 5' primer and a J-beta primer mix. Through fastp at Q25 and MiXCR, TCRdb rebuilt clones from the public reads, retaining in-frame beta chains. Each entry merges the rows of one CDR3 protein and shows their most common DNA and genes. The sample table records fewer than 1,200,000 distinct CDR3 sequences; roughly 24% of these occur just once. The ten most abundant clones make up approximately 0.75% of the sample. Separately, the same data were catalogued under a study of T cells of mothers and their children.

The sample consisted of blood. The source is a girl aged 2-10 years in good health.

There are a few counts of this clonotype. The rearrangement links TRBV29-1 to TRBJ2-7; 8 nucleotides agree with TRBD1. V lost 7 bases, J lost 2 bases, and 7 bases stayed unmatched. In germline, CDR1 is SQVTM, CDR2 ANQGSEA. The CDR3 is made up of 13 amino acids. The CDR3 nucleotides read TGCAGCGCCAAGACAGGGGTACCCTACGAGCAGTACTTC. It codes for CSAKTGVPYEQYF.

The table lists this clonotype with many counts. The chain joins TRBV12-3 or TRBV12-4 to TRBJ2-5; no clear D. The CDR3 is 11 amino acids. The ends were cut back, 6 bases at V and 5 bases at J, with 7 bases in the middle. The CDR3 here is CASSSGETQYF. The CDR3 bases are TGTGCCAGCAGCTCTGGGGAGACCCAGTACTTC.

The chain couples TRBV6-1 to TRBJ2-7, with D possibly matching TRBD1 (5 bases). The V and J ends lost 2 bases and 3 bases respectively, with 14 bases between them. This CDR3 region has 15 residues. Germline assignment: CDR1 MNHNS and CDR2 SASEGT. CDR3 loop: CASSEMQGEHYEQYF. The CDR3 DNA follows: TGTGCCAGCAGTGAAATGCAGGGTGAACACTACGAGCAGTACTTC.

The V gene is TRBV29-1, the J gene TRBJ2-1, with a tentative D call TRBD2 (6 bases). The CDR3 loop spans 11 amino acids. CDR1 and CDR2 from the germline V gene are SQVTM and ANQGSEA. Trimming pared 7 bases from V and 4 bases from J, leaving 8 bases between. CDR3 sequence: CSGDSYNEQFF. The DNA for the CDR3 is TGCAGCGGGGACTCATACAATGAGCAGTTCTTC.

There are a few counts of this clonotype. CDR3 sequence: CASSAGGHTQYF. In nucleotides, the CDR3 is TGTGCCAGCAGTGCCGGGGGGCATACGCAGTATTTT. V and J are TRBV6-6 and TRBJ2-3; D is perhaps TRBD2 (7 bases). Germline-derived CDR1 and CDR2 are MNHNY and SVGAGI (reference sequence). Deletions cut 5 bases from V and 7 bases from J, with 10 bases between. The length of the CDR3 is 12 residues.

V usage is TRBV25-1 and J usage is TRBJ2-6, with D possibly being TRBD1 (7 bases). V was trimmed by 1 base and J by 1 base, leaving 14 bases between them. The CDR3 has 18 residues. Per the germline V gene, CDR1 is MGHDK and CDR2 is SYGVNS. The DNA for the CDR3 is TGTGCCAGCAGTGAATCCAGGGGGGTCCTGTCTGGGGCCAACGTCCTGACTTTC. It translates to CASSESRGVLSGANVLTF.

The rearrangement joins TRBV29-1 to TRBJ1-1; TRBD1 agrees at 7 bases. V gave up 6 bases and J gave up 8 bases; unmatched junction bases: 9. This CDR3 is 12 amino acids long. Germline loops: CDR1 SQVTM, CDR2 ANQGSEA. The CDR3 reads CSVRTGSREAFF. In DNA, the CDR3 is TGCAGCGTACGGACAGGCTCCAGGGAAGCTTTCTTT. Combining the CDR3 with reference TRBV29-1 and TRBJ1-1 gives the whole variable domain SAVISQKPSRDICQRGTSLTIQCQVDSQVTMMFWYRQQPGQSLTLIATANQGSEATYESGFVIDKFPISRPNLTFSTLTVSNMSPEDSSIYLCSVRTGSREAFFGQGTRLTVV.

This clonotype turned up a few times. The J gene is TRBJ2-2, the V gene TRBV12-5; 9 nucleotides agree with TRBD2. The length of the CDR3 is 16 residues. The V and J ends lost 3 bases and 4 bases, in that order; junction bases with no gene match: 6. From germline, CDR1 is LGHNT and CDR2 FRNRAP. The CDR3 DNA reads as TGTGCTAGTGGTTTCGGGGCTAGCGGGACCACCGGGGAGCTGTTTTTT. Translated, it gives CASGFGASGTTGELFF.

This clonotype was seen more than once but under ten times. The chain is built from TRBV9 and TRBJ1-2; 9 bases map to TRBD1. CDR1 and CDR2 from the germline V gene are SGDLS and YYNGEE. V was clipped by 0 bases and J by 4 bases; unmatched bases: 4. This CDR3 comprises 15 residues. The CDR3 is CASSVGTGVSYGYTF. The CDR3 bases are TGTGCCAGCAGCGTAGGGACAGGGGTTTCCTATGGCTACACCTTC.